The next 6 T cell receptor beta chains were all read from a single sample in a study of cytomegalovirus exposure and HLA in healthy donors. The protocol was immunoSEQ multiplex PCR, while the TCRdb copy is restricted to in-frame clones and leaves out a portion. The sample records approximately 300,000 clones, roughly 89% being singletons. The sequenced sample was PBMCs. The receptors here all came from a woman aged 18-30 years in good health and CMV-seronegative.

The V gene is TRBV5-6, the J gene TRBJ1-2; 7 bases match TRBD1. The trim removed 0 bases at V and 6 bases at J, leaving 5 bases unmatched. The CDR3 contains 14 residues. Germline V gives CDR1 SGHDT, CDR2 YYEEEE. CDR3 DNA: TGTGCCAGCAGCTTGGGCAGGGGGTTGGATGGCTACACCTTC. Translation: CASSLGRGLDGYTF.

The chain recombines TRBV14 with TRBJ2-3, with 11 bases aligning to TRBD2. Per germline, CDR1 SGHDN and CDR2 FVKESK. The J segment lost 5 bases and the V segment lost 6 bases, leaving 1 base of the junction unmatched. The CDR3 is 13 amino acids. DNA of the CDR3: TGTGCCAGCAGACTAGCGGGAGAAGATACGCAGTATTTT. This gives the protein CASRLAGEDTQYF. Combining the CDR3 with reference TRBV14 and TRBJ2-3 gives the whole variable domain EAGVTQFPSHSVIEKGQTVTLRCDPISGHDNLYWYRRVMGKEIKFLLHFVKESKQDESGMPNNRFLAERTGGTYSTLKVQPAELEDSGVYFCASRLAGEDTQYFGPGTRLTVL.

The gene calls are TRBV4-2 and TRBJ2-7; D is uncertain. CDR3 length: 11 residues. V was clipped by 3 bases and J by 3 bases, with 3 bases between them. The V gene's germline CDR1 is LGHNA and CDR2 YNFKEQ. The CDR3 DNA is TGTGCCAGCAGCCACGGCTACGAGCAGTACTTC. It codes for CASSHGYEQYF.

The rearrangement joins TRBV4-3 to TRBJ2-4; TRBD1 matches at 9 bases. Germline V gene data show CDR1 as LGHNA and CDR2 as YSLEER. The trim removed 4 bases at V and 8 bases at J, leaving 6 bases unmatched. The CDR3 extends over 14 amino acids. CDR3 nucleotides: TGCGCCAGCAGCCCCGACAGGGGGAGGCACATTCAGTACTTC. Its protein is CASSPDRGRHIQYF.

The CDR3, as DNA: TGTGCCAGCTCACCATTGGCGGAAAACTATGGCTACACCTTC. Its translation: CASSPLAENYGYTF. The chain recombines TRBV18 with TRBJ1-2; D not certain. The CDR3 contains 14 residues. CDR1 and CDR2 from the germline V gene are KGHSH and LQKENI. The V end lost 2 bases, the J end lost 2 bases, and 9 bases lay between the germline ends.

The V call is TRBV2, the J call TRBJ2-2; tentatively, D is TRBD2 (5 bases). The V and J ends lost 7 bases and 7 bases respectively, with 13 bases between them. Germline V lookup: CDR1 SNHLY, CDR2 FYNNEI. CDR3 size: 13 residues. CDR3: CASIYSEIGELFF. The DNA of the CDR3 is TGTGCCAGCATATATAGCGAGATCGGGGAGCTGTTTTTT.